The 18 T cell receptor beta chains below were found in one sample sequenced in a study of molecular identifiers for immune sequencing clone quantification. TCRdb passed the PCR reads through MiXCR, listing each CDR3 protein once. The profile shows tens of thousands of distinct CDR3 sequences, 15% to 20% of them singletons. The sequencing sample was made of naive CD8+ T cells from blood, with Jurkat cell RNA spiked in. Subset meaning: FACS-sorted CD8+CD4-CCR7+CD45RA+ naive T cells. Receptors originate from a human donor in good health. Some libraries in this study had Jurkat cell RNA spiked in.

The chain carries TRBV6-4 and TRBJ2-1; a weak D match, TRBD2 (6 bases). The CDR3 consists of 15 residues. Trimming removed 5 bases from V and 4 bases from J, with 15 bases in between. Germline assignment: CDR1 MRHNA and CDR2 SNTAGT. As DNA, the CDR3 is TGTGCCAGCAGTCCACGAGATAGCGGTTACAATGAGCAGTTCTTC. Translating gives CASSPRDSGYNEQFF.

This clonotype has only a few counts. This may stem from a read error, because a much larger clone lies one nucleotide away. The V and J genes are TRBV20-1 and TRBJ2-7, with TRBD2 identical over 8 bases. Trimming at V came to 6 bases and at J to 5 bases, leaving 12 bases not matched to a gene. Germline CDR1 reads DFQATT; CDR2 reads SNEGSKA (reference sequence). The CDR3 covers 14 residues. The CDR3 nucleotides are TGCAGTGCCGTACTAACGGGAGGGCCCCACGAGCAGTACTTC. It translates to CSAVLTGGPHEQYF.

This clonotype was observed many times. V usage is TRBV29-1 and J usage is TRBJ2-5; 8 bases map to TRBD1. CDR1 is SQVTM and CDR2 is ANQGSEA in the germline V gene. CDR3 length equals 12 residues. Trimming removed 7 bases from V and 4 bases from J; junction bases left unmatched: 5. The CDR3 nucleotides are TGCAGCGGGACAGGGAGTCCAGAGACCCAGTACTTC. Residues: CSGTGSPETQYF.

The chain is built from TRBV19 and TRBJ2-2, with 10 bases lining up with TRBD2. The length of the CDR3 is 16 residues. V gave up 7 bases and J gave up 4 bases; unmatched junction bases: 9. From germline, CDR1 is LNHDA and CDR2 SQIVND (reference sequence). CDR3 loop: CASNQAGGFVTGELFF. In DNA, the CDR3 is TGTGCCAGTAACCAAGCGGGGGGGTTCGTCACCGGGGAGCTGTTTTTT.

Ten or more counts support this clonotype. The chain carries TRBV5-1 and TRBJ2-3; 7 positions agree with TRBD2. Germline trimming cut 2 bases from V and 5 bases from J; bases unmatched to any gene: 14. Germline V gene sequence: CDR1 SGHRS, CDR2 YFSETQ. This CDR3 is built from 17 residues. The CDR3 bases are TGCGCCAGCAGCTTTCGTGGAGCCAGCCCTAGCGGAGATACGCAGTATTTT. It codes for CASSFRGASPSGDTQYF.

The table lists this clonotype with a few counts. The chain uses TRBV15 and TRBJ1-6; a weak D match, TRBD1 (6 bases). The germline V gene encodes CDR1 LNHNV and CDR2 YYDKDF (reference sequence). The CDR3 contains 15 residues. Trimming stripped 8 bases from V and 9 bases from J, with 20 bases between. The CDR3, as DNA: TGTGCCACCTGTCAGGGGCGGAATATTGGTTCACCCCTCCACTTT. Its translation is CATCQGRNIGSPLHF.

Ten or more counts support this clonotype. The J gene is TRBJ2-3, the V gene TRBV5-1; 9 bases match TRBD1. V shed 3 bases and J 4 bases; nucleotides not matched to a gene: 0. CDR3 length equals 13 residues. Per the germline V gene, CDR1 is SGHRS and CDR2 is YFSETQ. The DNA of the CDR3 is TGCGCCAGCAGCTGGACAGGGGCAGATACGCAGTATTTT. Translated, it gives CASSWTGADTQYF.

This clonotype was seen repeatedly, ten times or more. J is TRBJ1-5 and V is TRBV24-1; 7 nucleotides align to TRBD1. Trimming took 0 bases from V and 1 from J; bases not matched to a gene: 8. Per the germline V gene, CDR1 is KGHDR and CDR2 is SFDVKD. This CDR3 spans 18 amino acids. The CDR3 sequence is CATSDLRDLQGSNQPQHF. The CDR3 DNA is TGTGCCACCAGTGATTTGCGGGATTTACAGGGGAGCAATCAGCCCCAGCATTTT.

This clonotype was counted ten times or more. CDR3 nucleotides: TGTGCCAGCAGCTTATACTACGGAGAGGACACTGAAGCTTTCTTT. Amino acid sequence: CASSLYYGEDTEAFF. The rearrangement joins TRBV7-9 to TRBJ1-1, with D hard to call. Trimming shortened V by 2 bases and J by 3 bases, and 13 bases separated the two germline ends. The germline gives CDR1 SEHNR, CDR2 FQNEAQ (reference sequence). This CDR3 is built from 15 residues.

The table lists this clonotype with many counts. The chain carries TRBV20-1 and TRBJ2-7; a possible D gene is TRBD2 (6 bases). This CDR3 contains 13 residues. Germline assignment: CDR1 DFQATT and CDR2 SNEGSKA (reference sequence). With 3 bases removed from V and 2 bases from J, the gap between germline ends came to 11 bases. CDR3 region: CSARRTNPYEQYF. The CDR3 coding sequence is TGCAGTGCTAGGCGGACTAACCCCTACGAGCAGTACTTC.

This clonotype occurred once. The gene calls are TRBV7-9 and TRBJ2-5; weak D call: TRBD2 (6 bases). Germline values: CDR1 SEHNR, CDR2 FQNEAQ (reference sequence). Trimming stripped 4 bases from V and 0 bases from J, with 18 bases between. This CDR3 is built from 17 residues. Here the CDR3 reads CASSSNGAGSYQETQYF. Here the CDR3 DNA reads TGTGCCAGCAGCTCGAACGGGGCGGGGTCGTACCAAGAGACCCAGTACTTC.

The V call is TRBV27, the J call TRBJ1-1; weak D call: TRBD1 (5 bases). The CDR3 has 17 amino acids. Germline V gives CDR1 MNHEY, CDR2 SMNVEV (reference sequence). The germline V and J ends were trimmed by 5 bases and 1 base, with 20 bases remaining between them. The CDR3: CASSPLSRDGTNTEAFF. As DNA, the CDR3 is TGTGCCAGCAGTCCACTCTCCCGGGACGGGACGAACACTGAAGCTTTCTTT.

This clonotype was detected many times. The chain has TRBV6-5 and TRBJ2-5; TRBD2 matches 7 bases. The germline CDR1 and CDR2 sequences are MNHEY and SVGAGI. Unmatched junction bases numbered 3, after V lost 2 bases and J lost 6 bases. This CDR3 contains 13 residues. Written as DNA, the CDR3 is TGTGCCAGCAGTTACGCGGGAGAGAAGACCCAGTACTTC. Translating gives CASSYAGEKTQYF.

The table lists this clonotype with many counts. This chain joins TRBV7-9 and TRBJ2-7; D ambiguous. The CDR3 totals 15 residues. Trimming cost V 3 bases and J 0 bases, with 12 bases left between them. The germline V gene has CDR1 SEHNR and CDR2 FQNEAQ (reference sequence). In DNA form, the CDR3 reads TGTGCCAGCAGCTTTGCAGGCGCCAGCTCCTACGAGCAGTACTTC. Its translation: CASSFAGASSYEQYF.

This clonotype was recorded a few times. Since the CDR3 does not end with the conserved phenylalanine or tryptophan, this likely comes from a read error. This chain uses TRBV9 with TRBJ2-2, with a weak D call TRBD1 (6 bases). V gave up 0 bases and J gave up 0 bases, with 9 bases separating them. The germline CDR1 and CDR2 sequences are SGDLS and YYNGEE. This CDR3 contains 16 residues. CDR3 DNA sequence: TGTGCCAGCAGCGTAGGGACAGAAACGAACACCGGGGAGCTGTTTCTT. This codes for CASSVGTETNTGELFL.

At least ten counts were recorded for this clonotype. The genes are TRBV5-4 and TRBJ2-5, with TRBD1 matching over 7 bases. Germline trimming cut 3 bases from V and 5 bases from J; bases unmatched to any gene: 13. Germline assignment: CDR1 SGHNT and CDR2 YYREEE (reference sequence). This CDR3 is 16 amino acids long. CDR3 amino acids: CASSYMTGTVAETQYF. The CDR3 DNA sequence: TGTGCCAGCAGCTACATGACCGGGACAGTGGCGGAGACCCAGTACTTC.

This clonotype was picked up many times. This chain links TRBV6-2 or TRBV6-3 with TRBJ2-2; the match to TRBD1 covers 9 bases. CDR1 and CDR2 (germline): MNHEY, SVGEGT. V lost 6 bases and J lost 3; bases outside the gene matches: 5. This CDR3 has 15 residues. The CDR3 nucleotides are TGTGCCAGCAGGGGACAGGGAGGTTACACCGGGGAGCTGTTTTTT. Protein product: CASRGQGGYTGELFF.

Details on this clonotype: One base away lies a much larger clone, so this may be a sequencing read error. The chain employs TRBV28 and TRBJ2-1; 7 nucleotides align to TRBD2. The CDR3 runs to 14 residues. The germline V gene has CDR1 MDHEN and CDR2 SYDVKM. Trimming removed 1 base from V and 8 bases from J; junction bases left unmatched: 5. The CDR3, as DNA: TGTGCCAGCAGTTTATTCGTGGGAGGGGATGAGCAGTTCTTC. Encoded protein: CASSLFVGGDEQFF.